This TCR beta chain was profiled in a study of T cell clones after liver transplantation. Study-wide context: Post-transplant blood was tracked for graft-donor-reactive T cell clones identified in a pre-transplant mixed lymphocyte reaction. Tolerance: complete withdrawal held at least one year, liver enzymes staying within twice normal.

A note on this clone: Antigen specificity is unknown.

Broader study findings: A larger donor-reactive than third-party decline suggested partial antigen-specific deletion.

Profiling relied on immunoSEQ multiplex PCR, and the TCRdb table lists in-frame clones only, not all of them. The sample includes over 50,000 clones, about 88% of them seen just once. The V gene's germline CDR1 is SGHTA and CDR2 FQGTGA. The CDR3 sequence is 15 residues long. V lost 5 bases to trimming and J lost 3 bases, with 13 bases between them. The sequences come from CD4+ T cells from blood, collected before liver transplant. The V call is TRBV7-3, the J call TRBJ2-2; the D gene is possibly TRBD2 (6 bases). The sequence derives from a human donor who received a liver transplant. CDR3 amino acids: CASSRSGGDTGELFF. The CDR3 DNA is TGTGCCAGCAGCCGAAGCGGAGGGGACACCGGGGAGCTGTTTTTT.